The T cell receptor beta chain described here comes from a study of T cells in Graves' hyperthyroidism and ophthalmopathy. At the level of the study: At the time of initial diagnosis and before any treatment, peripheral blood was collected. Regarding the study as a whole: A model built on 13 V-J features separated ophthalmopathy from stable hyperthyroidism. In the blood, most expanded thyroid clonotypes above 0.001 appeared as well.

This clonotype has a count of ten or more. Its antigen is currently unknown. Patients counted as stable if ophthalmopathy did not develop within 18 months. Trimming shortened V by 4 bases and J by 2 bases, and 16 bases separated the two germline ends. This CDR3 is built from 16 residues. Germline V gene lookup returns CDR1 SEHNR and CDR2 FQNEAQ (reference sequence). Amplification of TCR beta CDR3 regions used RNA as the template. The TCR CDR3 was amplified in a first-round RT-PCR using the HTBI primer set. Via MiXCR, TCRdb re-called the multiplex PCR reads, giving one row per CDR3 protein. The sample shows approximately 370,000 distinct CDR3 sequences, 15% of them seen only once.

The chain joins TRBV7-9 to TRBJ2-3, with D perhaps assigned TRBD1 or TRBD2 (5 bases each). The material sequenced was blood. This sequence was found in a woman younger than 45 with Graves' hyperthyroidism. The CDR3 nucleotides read TGTGCCAGCAGCTCCTATCGGGACCGTTACACAGATACGCAGTATTTT. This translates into CASSSYRDRYTDTQYF.